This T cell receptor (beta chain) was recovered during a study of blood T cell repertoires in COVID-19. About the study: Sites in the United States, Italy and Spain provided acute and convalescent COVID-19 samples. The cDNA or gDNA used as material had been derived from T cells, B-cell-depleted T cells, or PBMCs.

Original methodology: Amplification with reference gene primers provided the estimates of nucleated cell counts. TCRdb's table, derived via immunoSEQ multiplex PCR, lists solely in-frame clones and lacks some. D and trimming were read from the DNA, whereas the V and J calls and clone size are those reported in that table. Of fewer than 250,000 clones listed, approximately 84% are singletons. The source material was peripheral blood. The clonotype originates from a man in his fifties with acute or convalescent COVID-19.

The CDR3: CAWKGAYNSPLHF. DNA of the CDR3: TGTGCCTGGAAAGGAGCATATAATTCACCCCTCCACTTT. The genes are TRBV30 and TRBJ1-6; D remains ambiguous. This CDR3 has 13 residues. From germline, CDR1 is GTSNPN and CDR2 SVGIG (reference sequence). Trimming left V 4 bases short and J 4 bases short, with 8 bases between.